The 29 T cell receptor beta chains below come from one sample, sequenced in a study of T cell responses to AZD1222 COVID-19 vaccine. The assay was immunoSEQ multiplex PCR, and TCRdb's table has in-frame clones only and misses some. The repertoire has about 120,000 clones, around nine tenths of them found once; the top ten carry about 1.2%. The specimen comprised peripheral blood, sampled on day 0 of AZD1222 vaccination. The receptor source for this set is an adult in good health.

The CDR3 region has the DNA TGCGCCAGCAGCTACCTACAGGGACAGGGGTCGGAGACCCAGTACTTC. Its protein product is CASSYLQGQGSETQYF. V is TRBV5-1 and J is TRBJ2-5; 10 bases align to TRBD1. Losses at the gene ends were 3 bases for V and 5 bases for J; bases not matched to a gene: 10. CDR3 size: 16 residues. Germline V gene lookup returns CDR1 SGHRS and CDR2 YFSETQ.

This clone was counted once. CDR3 sequence reads: CASSFDPLKQGYNSPLHF. The CDR3 DNA follows: TGCGCCAGCAGCTTCGACCCACTGAAACAGGGCTATAATTCACCCCTCCACTTT. The chain joins TRBV5-1 to TRBJ1-6; possibly TRBD1 for D (6 bases). The germline V gene has CDR1 SGHRS and CDR2 YFSETQ. The V end was cut by 2 bases, the J end by 3 bases, with 18 bases between. This CDR3 contains 18 residues.

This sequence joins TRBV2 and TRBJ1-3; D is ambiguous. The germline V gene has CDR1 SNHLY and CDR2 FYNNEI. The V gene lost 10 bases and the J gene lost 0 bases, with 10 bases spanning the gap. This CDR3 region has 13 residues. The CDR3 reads CANIGGSGNTIYF. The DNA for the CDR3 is TGTGCCAACATCGGCGGCTCTGGAAACACCATATATTTT.

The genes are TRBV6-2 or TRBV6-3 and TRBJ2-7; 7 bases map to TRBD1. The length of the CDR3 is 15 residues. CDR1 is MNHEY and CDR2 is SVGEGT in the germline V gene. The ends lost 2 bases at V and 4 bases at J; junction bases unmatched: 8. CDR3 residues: CASSYPGQVGYEQYF. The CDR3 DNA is TGTGCCAGCAGTTACCCTGGACAGGTCGGTTACGAGCAGTACTTC.

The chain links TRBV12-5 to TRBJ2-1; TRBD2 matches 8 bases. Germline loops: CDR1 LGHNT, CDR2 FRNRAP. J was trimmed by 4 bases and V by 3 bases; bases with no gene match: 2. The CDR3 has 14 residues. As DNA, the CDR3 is TGTGCTAGTGGTTTAGGCGGGGGGTACAATGAGCAGTTCTTC. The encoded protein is CASGLGGGYNEQFF.

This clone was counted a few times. This chain's CDR3 is CASSLLAGRTDTQYF. In nucleotides, the CDR3 is TGTGCCAGCAGTTTACTAGCGGGGCGCACAGATACGCAGTATTTT. This chain uses TRBV28 with TRBJ2-3, with TRBD2 matching 9 bases. Looked up from germline, CDR1 is MDHEN and CDR2 is SYDVKM. The CDR3 loop spans 15 amino acids. Germline trimming cut 2 bases from V and 1 base from J; bases unmatched to any gene: 1. Full variable domain (rest looked up from reference TRBV28 and TRBJ2-3): DVKVTQSSRYLVKRTGEKVFLECVQDMDHENMFWYRQDPGLGLRLIYFSYDVKMKEKGDIPEGYSVSREKKERFSLILESASTNQTSMYLCASSLLAGRTDTQYFGPGTRLTVL.

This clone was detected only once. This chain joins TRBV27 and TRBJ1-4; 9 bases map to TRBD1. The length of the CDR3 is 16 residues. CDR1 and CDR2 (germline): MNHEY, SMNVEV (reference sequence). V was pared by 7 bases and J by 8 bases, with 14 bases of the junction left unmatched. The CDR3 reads CASTTRGPGQGEKLFF. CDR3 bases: TGTGCCAGCACTACGCGGGGGCCGGGACAGGGAGAAAAACTGTTTTTT.

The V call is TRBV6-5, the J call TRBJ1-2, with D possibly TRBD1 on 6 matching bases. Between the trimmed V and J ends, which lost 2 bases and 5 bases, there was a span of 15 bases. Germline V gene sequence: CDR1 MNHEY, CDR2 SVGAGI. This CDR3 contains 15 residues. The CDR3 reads CASSYTGAGGYGYTF. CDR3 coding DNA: TGTGCCAGCAGTTACACGGGGGCCGGTGGATATGGCTACACCTTC.

As DNA, the CDR3 is TGCGCCAGCACTGTCGGGACCCCGGCCGGAGAGACCCAGTACTTC. Amino acids: CASTVGTPAGETQYF. This rearrangement joins TRBV5-1 to TRBJ2-5, with D perhaps matching TRBD1 or TRBD2 (5 bases each). Germline CDR1 is SGHRS and CDR2 is YFSETQ. Trimming took 6 bases from V and 4 from J, leaving 19 bases between them. The CDR3 is 15 residues long.

CDR3 in amino acids: CASSGQGGTLSGNTIYF. The CDR3 coding sequence is TGCGCCAGCAGCGGGCAGGGTGGCACGCTCTCTGGAAACACCATATATTTT. The chain has TRBV5-1 and TRBJ1-3; tentative D call: TRBD1 (5 bases). Germline lookup yields CDR1 SGHRS and CDR2 YFSETQ. Trimming took off 4 bases at V and 0 bases at J, with 17 bases between the two ends. This CDR3 has 17 amino acids.

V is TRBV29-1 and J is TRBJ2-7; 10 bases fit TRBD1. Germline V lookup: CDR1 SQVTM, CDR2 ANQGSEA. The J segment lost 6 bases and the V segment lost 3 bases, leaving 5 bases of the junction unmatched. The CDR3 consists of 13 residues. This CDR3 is CSVDWDRGREQYF. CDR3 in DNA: TGCAGCGTTGATTGGGACAGGGGCCGCGAGCAGTACTTC.

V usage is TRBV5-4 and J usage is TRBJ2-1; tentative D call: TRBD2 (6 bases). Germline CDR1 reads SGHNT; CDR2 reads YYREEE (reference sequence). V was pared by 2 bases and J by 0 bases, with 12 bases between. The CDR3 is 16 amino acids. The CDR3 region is CASSFGGASSYNEQFF. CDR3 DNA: TGTGCCAGCAGCTTTGGAGGGGCAAGCTCCTACAATGAGCAGTTCTTC.

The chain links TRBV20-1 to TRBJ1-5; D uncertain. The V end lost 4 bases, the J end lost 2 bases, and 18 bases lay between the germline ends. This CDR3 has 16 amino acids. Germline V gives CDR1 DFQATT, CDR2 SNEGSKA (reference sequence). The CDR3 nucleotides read TGCAGTGCTACTGATAGTCGGGCAGCGGGCAATCAGCCCCAGCATTTT. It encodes CSATDSRAAGNQPQHF.

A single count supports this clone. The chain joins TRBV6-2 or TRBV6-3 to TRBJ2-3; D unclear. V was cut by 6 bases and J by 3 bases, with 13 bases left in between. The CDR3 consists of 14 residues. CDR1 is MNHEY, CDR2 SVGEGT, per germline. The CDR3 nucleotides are TGTGCCAGCAGCCCCCCGGATTCTACAGATACGCAGTATTTT. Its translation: CASSPPDSTDTQYF.

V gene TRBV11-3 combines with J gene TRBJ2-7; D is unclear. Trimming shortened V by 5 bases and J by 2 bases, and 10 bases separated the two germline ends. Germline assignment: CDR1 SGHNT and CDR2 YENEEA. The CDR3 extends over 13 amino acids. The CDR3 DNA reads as TGTGCCAGCAGCCAGGATTCGGCCTACGAGCAGTACTTC. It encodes CASSQDSAYEQYF.

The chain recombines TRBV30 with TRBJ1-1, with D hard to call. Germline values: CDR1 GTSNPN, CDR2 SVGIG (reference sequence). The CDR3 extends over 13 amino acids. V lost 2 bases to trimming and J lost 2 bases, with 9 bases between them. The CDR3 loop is CAWSHDINTEAFF. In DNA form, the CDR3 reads TGTGCCTGGAGTCACGATATAAACACTGAAGCTTTCTTT.

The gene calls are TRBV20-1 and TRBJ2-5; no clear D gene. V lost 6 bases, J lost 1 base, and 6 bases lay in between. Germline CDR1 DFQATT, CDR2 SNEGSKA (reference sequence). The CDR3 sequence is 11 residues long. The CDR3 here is CSAQRQETQYF. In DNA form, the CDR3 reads TGCAGTGCCCAGCGCCAAGAGACCCAGTACTTC.

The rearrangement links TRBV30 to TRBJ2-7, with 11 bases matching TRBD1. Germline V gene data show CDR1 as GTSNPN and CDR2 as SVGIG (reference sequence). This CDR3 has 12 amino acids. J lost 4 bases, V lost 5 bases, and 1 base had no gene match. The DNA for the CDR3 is TGTGCCTGGGGACAGGGGGCTTACGAGCAGTACTTC. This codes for CAWGQGAYEQYF.

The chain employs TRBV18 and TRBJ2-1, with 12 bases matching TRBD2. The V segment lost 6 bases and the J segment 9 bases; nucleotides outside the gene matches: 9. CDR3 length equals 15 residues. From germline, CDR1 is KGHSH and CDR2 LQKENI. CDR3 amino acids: CASSLRLAGVSEQFF. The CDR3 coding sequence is TGTGCCAGCTCCCTTAGACTAGCGGGGGTTTCTGAGCAGTTCTTC.

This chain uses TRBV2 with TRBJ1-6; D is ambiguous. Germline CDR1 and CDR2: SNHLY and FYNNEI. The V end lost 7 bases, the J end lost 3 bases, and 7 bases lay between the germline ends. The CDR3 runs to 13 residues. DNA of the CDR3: TGTGCCAGCAATAATGACTATAATTCACCCCTCCACTTT. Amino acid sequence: CASNNDYNSPLHF.

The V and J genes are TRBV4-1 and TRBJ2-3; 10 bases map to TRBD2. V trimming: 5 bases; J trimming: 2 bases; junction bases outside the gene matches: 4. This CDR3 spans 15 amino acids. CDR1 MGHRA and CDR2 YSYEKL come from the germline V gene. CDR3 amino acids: CASSVTSGHTDTQYF. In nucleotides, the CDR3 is TGCGCCAGCAGCGTGACTAGCGGGCACACAGATACGCAGTATTTT.

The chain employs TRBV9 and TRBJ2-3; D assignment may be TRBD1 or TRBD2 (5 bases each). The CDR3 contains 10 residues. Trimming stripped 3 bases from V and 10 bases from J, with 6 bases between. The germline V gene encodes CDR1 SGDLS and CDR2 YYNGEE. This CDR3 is CASSAGPQYF. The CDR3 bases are TGTGCCAGCAGCGCGGGACCGCAGTATTTT.

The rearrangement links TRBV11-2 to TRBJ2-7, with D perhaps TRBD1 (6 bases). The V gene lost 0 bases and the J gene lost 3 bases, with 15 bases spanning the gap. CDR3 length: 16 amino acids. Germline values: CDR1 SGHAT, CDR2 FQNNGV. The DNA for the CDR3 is TGTGCCAGCAGCTTAGATTCCGGGACAACTTACTACGAGCAGTACTTC. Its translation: CASSLDSGTTYYEQYF.

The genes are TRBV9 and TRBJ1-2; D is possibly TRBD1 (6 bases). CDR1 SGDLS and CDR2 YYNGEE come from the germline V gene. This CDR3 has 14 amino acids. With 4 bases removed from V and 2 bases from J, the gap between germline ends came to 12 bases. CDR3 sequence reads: CASSLRQENYGYTF. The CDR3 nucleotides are TGTGCCAGCAGCCTCCGACAGGAAAACTATGGCTACACCTTC.

The CDR3 DNA follows: TGTGCCAGCAGCGTAAGTGGCCACAAGGAGACCCAGTACTTC. Amino acid sequence: CASSVSGHKETQYF. The chain is built from TRBV9 and TRBJ2-5; D call uncertain. This CDR3 has 14 residues. Germline V gene sequence: CDR1 SGDLS, CDR2 YYNGEE. V lost 1 base and J 5 bases, leaving 12 bases between the germline ends. Full variable domain (outside the CDR3, taken from reference TRBV9 and TRBJ2-5): DSGVTQTPKHLITATGQRVTLRCSPRSGDLSVYWYQQSLDQGLQFLIQYYNGEERAKGNILERFSAQQFPDLHSELNLSSLELGDSALYFCASSVSGHKETQYFGPGTRLLVL.

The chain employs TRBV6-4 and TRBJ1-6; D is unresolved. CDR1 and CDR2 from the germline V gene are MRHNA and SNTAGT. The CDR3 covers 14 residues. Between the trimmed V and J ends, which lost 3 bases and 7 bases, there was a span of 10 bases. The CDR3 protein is CASSEYAFNSPLHF. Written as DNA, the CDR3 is TGTGCCAGCAGTGAATATGCGTTCAATTCACCCCTCCACTTT.

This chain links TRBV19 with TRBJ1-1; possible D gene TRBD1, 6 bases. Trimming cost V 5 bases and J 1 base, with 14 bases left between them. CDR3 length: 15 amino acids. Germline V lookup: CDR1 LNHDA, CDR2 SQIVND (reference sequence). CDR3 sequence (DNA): TGTGCCAGTAGTCCCCGGACGGGGGCGAACACTGAAGCTTTCTTT. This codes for CASSPRTGANTEAFF.

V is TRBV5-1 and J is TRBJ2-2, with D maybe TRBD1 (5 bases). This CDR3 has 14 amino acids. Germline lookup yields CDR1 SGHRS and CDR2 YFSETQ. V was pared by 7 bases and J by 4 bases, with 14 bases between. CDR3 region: CASSDTPSTGELFF. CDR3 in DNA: TGCGCCAGCTCGGACACCCCTAGCACCGGGGAGCTGTTTTTT. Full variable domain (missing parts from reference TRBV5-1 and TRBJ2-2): KAGVTQTPRYLIKTRGQQVTLSCSPISGHRSVSWYQQTPGQGLQFLFEYFSETQRNKGNFPGRFSGRQFSNSRSEMNVSTLELGDSALYLCASSDTPSTGELFFGEGSRLTVL.

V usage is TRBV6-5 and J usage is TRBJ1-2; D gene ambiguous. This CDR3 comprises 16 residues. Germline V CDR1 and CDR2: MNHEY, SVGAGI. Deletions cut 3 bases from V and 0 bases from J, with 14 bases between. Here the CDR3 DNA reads TGTGCCAGCAGTTATTCGGGTCCCCGAGCTAACTATGGCTACACCTTC. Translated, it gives CASSYSGPRANYGYTF.